This entry is about one T cell receptor beta chain. The antigen remains undetermined. This specimen belongs to a study of OX40 agonist ivuxolimab in advanced cancers. Turning to the study itself: Patients were treated with ivuxolimab, an agonistic anti-OX40 (CD134) antibody. Notes on the study in general: Clonal expansion from baseline to week 6 occurred in both CD4+ and CD8+ T cells. Expanded clones were, on average, more numerous in CD8+ T cells than in CD4+.

The protocol was immunoSEQ multiplex PCR, while the TCRdb copy is restricted to in-frame clones and leaves out a portion. In the table there are about 70,000 clones, about 81% of which are singletons. The origin of this receptor is an adult with an advanced solid tumor such as melanoma, head and neck, liver or kidney cancer. The sequenced sample was CD4+ or CD8+ T cells sorted from blood, obtained in a trial of the OX40 agonist ivuxolimab.

CDR3 nucleotides: TGTGCCAGCAGGGCGGCGGGGGGCCCGAACACTGAAGCTTTCTTT. As protein: CASRAAGGPNTEAFF. V gene TRBV6-4 combines with J gene TRBJ1-1; D might be TRBD1 (6 bases). CDR1 is MRHNA and CDR2 is SNTAGT in the germline V gene. Trimming took off 6 bases at V and 1 base at J, with 15 bases between the two ends. This CDR3 region has 15 residues.